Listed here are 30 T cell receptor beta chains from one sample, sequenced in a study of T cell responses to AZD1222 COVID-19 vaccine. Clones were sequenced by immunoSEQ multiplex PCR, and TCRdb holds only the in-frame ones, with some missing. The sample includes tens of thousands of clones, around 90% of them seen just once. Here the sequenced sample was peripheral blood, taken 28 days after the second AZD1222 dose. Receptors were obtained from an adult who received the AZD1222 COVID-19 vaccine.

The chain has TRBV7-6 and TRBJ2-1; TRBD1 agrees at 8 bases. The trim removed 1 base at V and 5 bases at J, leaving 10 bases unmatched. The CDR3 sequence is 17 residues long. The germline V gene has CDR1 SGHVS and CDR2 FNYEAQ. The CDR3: CASSLVHKAQGDNEQFF. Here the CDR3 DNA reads TGTGCCAGCAGCTTAGTCCACAAAGCACAGGGGGACAATGAGCAGTTCTTC.

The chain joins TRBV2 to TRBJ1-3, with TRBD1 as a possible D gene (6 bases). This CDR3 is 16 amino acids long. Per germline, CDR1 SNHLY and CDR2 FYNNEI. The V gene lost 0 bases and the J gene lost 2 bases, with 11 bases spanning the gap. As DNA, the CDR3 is TGTGCCAGCAGTGAAGCGGGGGGGCTTGCTGGAAACACCATATATTTT. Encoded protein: CASSEAGGLAGNTIYF.

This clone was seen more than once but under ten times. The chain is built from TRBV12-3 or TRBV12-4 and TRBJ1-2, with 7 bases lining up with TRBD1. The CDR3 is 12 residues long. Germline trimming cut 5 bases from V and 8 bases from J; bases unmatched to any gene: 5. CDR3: CASSPGQRGYTF. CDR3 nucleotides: TGTGCCAGCAGTCCGGGACAGCGCGGCTACACCTTC.

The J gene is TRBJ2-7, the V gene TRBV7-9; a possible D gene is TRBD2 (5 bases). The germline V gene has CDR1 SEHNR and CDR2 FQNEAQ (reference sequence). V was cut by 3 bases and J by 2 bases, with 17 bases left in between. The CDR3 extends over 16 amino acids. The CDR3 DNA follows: TGTGCCAGCAGCTTCGACCCACGGACTCCAGCCTACGAGCAGTACTTC. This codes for CASSFDPRTPAYEQYF.

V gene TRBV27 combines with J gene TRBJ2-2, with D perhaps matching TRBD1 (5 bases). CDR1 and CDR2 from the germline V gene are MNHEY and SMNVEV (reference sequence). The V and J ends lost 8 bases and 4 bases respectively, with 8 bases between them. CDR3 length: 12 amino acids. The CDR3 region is CASRTGTGELFF. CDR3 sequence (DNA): TGTGCCAGCCGTACAGGCACCGGGGAGCTGTTTTTT.

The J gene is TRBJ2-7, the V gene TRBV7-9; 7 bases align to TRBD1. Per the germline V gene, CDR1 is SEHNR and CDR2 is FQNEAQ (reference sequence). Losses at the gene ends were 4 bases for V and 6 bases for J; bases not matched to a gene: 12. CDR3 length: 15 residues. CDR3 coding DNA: TGTGCCAGCAGCTCACCCGGGACAGCCCCTCTCGAGCAGTACTTC. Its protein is CASSSPGTAPLEQYF.

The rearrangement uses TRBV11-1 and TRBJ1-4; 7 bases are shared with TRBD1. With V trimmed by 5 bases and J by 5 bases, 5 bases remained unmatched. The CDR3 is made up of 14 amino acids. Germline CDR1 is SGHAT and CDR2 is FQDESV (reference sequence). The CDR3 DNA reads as TGTGCCAGCAGCCGGGGACAGAACAATGAAAAACTGTTTTTT. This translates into CASSRGQNNEKLFF.

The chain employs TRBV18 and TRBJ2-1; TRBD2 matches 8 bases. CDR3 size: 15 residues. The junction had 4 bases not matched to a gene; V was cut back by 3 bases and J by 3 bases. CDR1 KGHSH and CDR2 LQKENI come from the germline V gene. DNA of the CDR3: TGTGCCAGCTCACCCGGAGCGGGGGACTACAATGAGCAGTTCTTC. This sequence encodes CASSPGAGDYNEQFF.

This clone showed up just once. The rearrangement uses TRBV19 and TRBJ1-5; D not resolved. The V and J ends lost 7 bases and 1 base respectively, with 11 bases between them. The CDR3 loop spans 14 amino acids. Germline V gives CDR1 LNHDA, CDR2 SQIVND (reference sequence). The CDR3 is CASIGMLSNQPQHF. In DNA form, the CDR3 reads TGTGCCAGTATTGGGATGTTGAGCAATCAGCCCCAGCATTTT. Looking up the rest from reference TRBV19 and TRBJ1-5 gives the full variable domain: DGGITQSPKYLFRKEGQNVTLSCEQNLNHDAMYWYRQDPGQGLRLIYYSQIVNDFQKGDIAEGYSVSREKKESFPLTVTSAQKNPTAFYLCASIGMLSNQPQHFGDGTRLSIL.

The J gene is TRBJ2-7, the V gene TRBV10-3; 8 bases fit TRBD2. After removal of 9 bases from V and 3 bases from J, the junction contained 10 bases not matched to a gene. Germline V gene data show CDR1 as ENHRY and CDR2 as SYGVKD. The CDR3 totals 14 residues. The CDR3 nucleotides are TGTGCCATTAGGCCCTCAGCGGGGGTCTACGAGCAGTACTTC. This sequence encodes CAIRPSAGVYEQYF.

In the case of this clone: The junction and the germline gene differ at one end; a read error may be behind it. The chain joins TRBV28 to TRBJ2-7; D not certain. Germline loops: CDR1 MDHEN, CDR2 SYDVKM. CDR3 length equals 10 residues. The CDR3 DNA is TGTGCCAGCGCCAGAGGAGCCTTCTCTTTC. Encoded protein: CASARGAFSF.

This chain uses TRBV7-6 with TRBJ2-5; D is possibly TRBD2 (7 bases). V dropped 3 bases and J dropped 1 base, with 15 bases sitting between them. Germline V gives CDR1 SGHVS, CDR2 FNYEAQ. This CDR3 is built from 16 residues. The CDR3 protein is CASSLGAGAFQETQYF. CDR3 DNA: TGTGCCAGCAGCTTGGGGGCGGGGGCCTTCCAAGAGACCCAGTACTTC.

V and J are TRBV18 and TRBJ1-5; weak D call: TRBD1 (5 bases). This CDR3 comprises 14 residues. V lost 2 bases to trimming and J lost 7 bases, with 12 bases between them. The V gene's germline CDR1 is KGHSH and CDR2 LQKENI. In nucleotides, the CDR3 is TGTGCCAGCTCACCAGCCCAGGGAGGGCAGCCCCAGCATTTT. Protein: CASSPAQGGQPQHF.

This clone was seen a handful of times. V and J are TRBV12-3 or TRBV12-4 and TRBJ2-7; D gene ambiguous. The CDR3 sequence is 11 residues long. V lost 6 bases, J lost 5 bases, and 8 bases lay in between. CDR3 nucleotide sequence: TGTGCCAGCAGCCTGTCCCACGAGCAGTACTTC. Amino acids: CASSLSHEQYF.

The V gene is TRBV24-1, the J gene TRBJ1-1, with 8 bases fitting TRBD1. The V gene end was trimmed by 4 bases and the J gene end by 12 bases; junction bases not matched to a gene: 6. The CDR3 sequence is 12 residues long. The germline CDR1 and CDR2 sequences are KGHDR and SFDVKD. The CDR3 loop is CATSDTGQATFF. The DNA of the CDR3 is TGTGCCACCAGTGACACGGGACAGGCAACTTTCTTT.

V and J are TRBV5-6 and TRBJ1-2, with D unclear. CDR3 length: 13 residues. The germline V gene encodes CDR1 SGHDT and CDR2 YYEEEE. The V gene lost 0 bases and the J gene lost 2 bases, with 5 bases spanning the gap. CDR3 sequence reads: CASSLGPNYGYTF. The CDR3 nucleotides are TGTGCCAGCAGCTTGGGACCAAACTATGGCTACACCTTC.

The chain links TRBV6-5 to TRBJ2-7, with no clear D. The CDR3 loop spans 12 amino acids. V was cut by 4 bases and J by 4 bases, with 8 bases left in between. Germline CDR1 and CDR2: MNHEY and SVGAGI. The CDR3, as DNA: TGTGCCAGCAGTTCGTCACTATACGAGCAGTACTTC. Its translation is CASSSSLYEQYF.

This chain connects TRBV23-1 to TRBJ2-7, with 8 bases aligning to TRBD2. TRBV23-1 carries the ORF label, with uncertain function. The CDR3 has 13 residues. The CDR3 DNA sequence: TGCCCCGACGCGGGGGGCCTTACCTACGAGCAGTACTTC. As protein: CPDAGGLTYEQYF.

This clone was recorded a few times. DNA of the CDR3: TGTGCCAGCAGTTATTCTATGATAATGAACACTGAAGCTTTCTTT. The encoded protein is CASSYSMIMNTEAFF. The chain uses TRBV6-2 or TRBV6-3 and TRBJ1-1; D remains ambiguous. Looked up from germline, CDR1 is MNHEY and CDR2 is SVGEGT. This CDR3 spans 15 amino acids. Trimming pared 3 bases from V and 0 bases from J, leaving 11 bases between.

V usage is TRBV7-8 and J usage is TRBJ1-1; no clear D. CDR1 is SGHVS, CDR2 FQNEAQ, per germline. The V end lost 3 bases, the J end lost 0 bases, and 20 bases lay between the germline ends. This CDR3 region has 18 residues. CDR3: CASSFIGVPISMNTEAFF. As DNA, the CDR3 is TGTGCCAGCAGCTTTATCGGGGTCCCTATTTCTATGAACACTGAAGCTTTCTTT.

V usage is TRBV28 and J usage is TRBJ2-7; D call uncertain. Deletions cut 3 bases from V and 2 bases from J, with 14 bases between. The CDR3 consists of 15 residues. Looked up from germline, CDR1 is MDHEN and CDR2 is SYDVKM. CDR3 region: CASSFAGPYPYEQYF. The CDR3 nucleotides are TGTGCCAGCAGTTTCGCAGGCCCCTATCCCTACGAGCAGTACTTC.

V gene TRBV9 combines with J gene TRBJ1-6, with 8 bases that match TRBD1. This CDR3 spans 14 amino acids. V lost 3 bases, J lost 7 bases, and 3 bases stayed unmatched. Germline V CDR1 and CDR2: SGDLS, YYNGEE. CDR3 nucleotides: TGTGCCAGCAGCGCTACAGGGGGAAATTCACCCCTCCACTTT. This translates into CASSATGGNSPLHF.

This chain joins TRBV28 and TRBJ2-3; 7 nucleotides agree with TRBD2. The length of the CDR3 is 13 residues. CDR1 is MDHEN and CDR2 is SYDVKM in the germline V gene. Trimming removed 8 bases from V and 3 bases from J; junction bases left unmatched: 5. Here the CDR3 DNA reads TGTGCCAGCGGGGGAGGGGCGACAGATACGCAGTATTTT. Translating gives CASGGGATDTQYF.

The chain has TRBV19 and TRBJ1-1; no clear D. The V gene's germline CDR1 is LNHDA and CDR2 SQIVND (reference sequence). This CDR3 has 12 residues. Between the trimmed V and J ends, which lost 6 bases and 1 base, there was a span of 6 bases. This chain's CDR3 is CASSDKNTEAFF. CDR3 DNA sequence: TGTGCCAGTAGCGACAAGAACACTGAAGCTTTCTTT.

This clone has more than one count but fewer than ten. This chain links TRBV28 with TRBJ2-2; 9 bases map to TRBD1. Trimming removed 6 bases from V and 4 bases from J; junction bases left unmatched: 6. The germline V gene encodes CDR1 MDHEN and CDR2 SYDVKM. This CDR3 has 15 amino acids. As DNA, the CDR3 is TGTGCCAGCAGCCACCGGACAGGGGTCACCGGGGAGCTGTTTTTT. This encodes CASSHRTGVTGELFF.

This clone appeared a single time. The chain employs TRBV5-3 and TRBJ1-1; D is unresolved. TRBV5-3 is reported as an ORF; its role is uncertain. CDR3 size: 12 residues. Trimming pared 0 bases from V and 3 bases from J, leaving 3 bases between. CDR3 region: CARSLGYTEAFF. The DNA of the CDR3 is TGTGCCAGAAGCTTGGGGTACACTGAAGCTTTCTTT.

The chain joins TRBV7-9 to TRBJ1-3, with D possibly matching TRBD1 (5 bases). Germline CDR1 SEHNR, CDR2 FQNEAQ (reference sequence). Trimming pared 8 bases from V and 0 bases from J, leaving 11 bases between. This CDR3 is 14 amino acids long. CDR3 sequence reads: CASDRGSSGNTIYF. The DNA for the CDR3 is TGTGCCAGCGACCGGGGGAGCTCTGGAAACACCATATATTTT.

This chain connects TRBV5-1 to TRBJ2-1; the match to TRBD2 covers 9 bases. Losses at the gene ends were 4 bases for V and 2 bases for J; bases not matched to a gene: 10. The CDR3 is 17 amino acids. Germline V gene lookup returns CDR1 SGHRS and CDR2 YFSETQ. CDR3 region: CASSLGGGATPYNEQFF. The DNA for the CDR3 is TGCGCCAGCAGCCTGGGCGGGGGGGCCACCCCCTACAATGAGCAGTTCTTC. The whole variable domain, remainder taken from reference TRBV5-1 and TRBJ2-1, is KAGVTQTPRYLIKTRGQQVTLSCSPISGHRSVSWYQQTPGQGLQFLFEYFSETQRNKGNFPGRFSGRQFSNSRSEMNVSTLELGDSALYLCASSLGGGATPYNEQFFGPGTRLTVL.

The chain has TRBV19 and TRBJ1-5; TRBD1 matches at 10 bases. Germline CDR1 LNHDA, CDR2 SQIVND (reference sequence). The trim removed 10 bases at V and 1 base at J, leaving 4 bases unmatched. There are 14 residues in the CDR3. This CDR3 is CATRTGGSNQPQHF. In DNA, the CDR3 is TGTGCCACCCGGACAGGGGGAAGCAATCAGCCCCAGCATTTT.

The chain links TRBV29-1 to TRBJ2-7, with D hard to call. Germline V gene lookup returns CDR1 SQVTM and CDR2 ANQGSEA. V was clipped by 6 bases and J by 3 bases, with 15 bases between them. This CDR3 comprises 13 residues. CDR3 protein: CSVKGPYLYEQYF. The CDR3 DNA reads TGCAGCGTCAAAGGACCCTACCTCTACGAGCAGTACTTC.